Each of the 24 T cell receptor beta chains below was sequenced from the same sample in a study of T cell responses to AZD1222 COVID-19 vaccine. Generated by immunoSEQ multiplex PCR, the TCRdb table keeps only in-frame clones and is missing some. The sample has fewer than 200,000 clones; over 85% are singletons. The starting material was peripheral blood, obtained on day 0 of AZD1222 vaccination. The receptors originated from an adult in good health.

The V gene is TRBV7-2, the J gene TRBJ1-2, with 7 nucleotides matching TRBD1. Germline values: CDR1 SGHTA, CDR2 FQGNSA. V shed 4 bases and J 7 bases; nucleotides not matched to a gene: 15. The length of the CDR3 is 16 residues. The CDR3 sequence: CASSSLPTGSGRGYTF. The CDR3 DNA sequence: TGTGCCAGCAGCTCCCTCCCGACAGGGTCCGGGCGTGGCTACACCTTC.

The chain has TRBV10-2 and TRBJ1-3; 8 nucleotides line up with TRBD1. The ends lost 5 bases at V and 2 bases at J; junction bases unmatched: 5. The CDR3 covers 15 residues. The germline CDR1 and CDR2 sequences are WSHSY and SAAADI. The CDR3 DNA follows: TGCGCCAGCAGTATTGACAGGGGCGCTGGAAACACCATATATTTT. Encoded protein: CASSIDRGAGNTIYF.

The chain links TRBV6-1 to TRBJ2-1; D is possibly TRBD1 or TRBD2 (5 bases each). This CDR3 spans 17 amino acids. Trimming cost V 3 bases and J 7 bases, with 22 bases left between them. Looked up from germline, CDR1 is MNHNS and CDR2 is SASEGT. In DNA, the CDR3 is TGTGCCAGCAGTGACATTACGGCGGGTAGGGGACGGAATGAGCAGTTCTTC. It is translated as CASSDITAGRGRNEQFF.

The CDR3 loop reads CASSRPDGRKLFF. The CDR3 bases are TGTGCCAGCAGCCGACCCGACGGCCGAAAACTGTTTTTT. The V and J genes are TRBV27 and TRBJ1-4, with D uncertain. Trimming removed 6 bases from V and 10 bases from J, with 15 bases in between. In germline, CDR1 is MNHEY, CDR2 SMNVEV (reference sequence). The CDR3 is made up of 13 amino acids.

The V call is TRBV9, the J call TRBJ1-2; D may be TRBD1 (6 bases). V lost 5 bases, J lost 2 bases, and 13 bases lay in between. CDR1 and CDR2 from the germline V gene are SGDLS and YYNGEE. This CDR3 region has 14 residues. In DNA form, the CDR3 reads TGTGCCAGCAGTTCCACAGGGACCAACTATGGCTACACCTTC. This sequence encodes CASSSTGTNYGYTF.

As DNA, the CDR3 is TGTGCCATCAGTGATCAGCAGACAGGGGCTAATGAAAAACTGTTTTTT. Translated: CAISDQQTGANEKLFF. The chain combines TRBV10-3 with TRBJ1-4; 8 bases fit TRBD1. Trimming at V came to 3 bases and at J to 3 bases, leaving 6 bases not matched to a gene. This CDR3 spans 16 amino acids. The germline CDR1 and CDR2 sequences are ENHRY and SYGVKD.

The J gene is TRBJ1-2, the V gene TRBV7-2; no reliable D call. The CDR3 runs to 15 residues. Germline V lookup: CDR1 SGHTA, CDR2 FQGNSA. V shed 0 bases and J shed 8 bases, with 16 bases lying between them. CDR3 bases: TGTGCCAGCAGCTTAGCTAGGTTGACACGACAAGGCTACACCTTC. It codes for CASSLARLTRQGYTF.

This chain's CDR3 is CASSVSGGRAYNEQFF. CDR3 in DNA: TGTGCCAGCAGTGTTAGCGGGGGCCGGGCCTACAATGAGCAGTTCTTC. The J gene is TRBJ2-1, the V gene TRBV6-4, with 9 positions matching TRBD2. The V and J ends lost 4 bases and 2 bases, in that order; junction bases with no gene match: 6. The CDR3 has 16 amino acids. Germline assignment: CDR1 MRHNA and CDR2 SNTAGT.

The chain is built from TRBV5-1 and TRBJ1-6; tentatively, D is TRBD1 (6 bases). This CDR3 is 15 amino acids long. V shed 0 bases and J shed 7 bases, with 11 bases lying between them. CDR1 is SGHRS, CDR2 YFSETQ, per germline. For the CDR3, the DNA is TGCGCCAGCAGCTTGGCAGGGGTCGAGAATTCACCCCTCCACTTT. Translation gives CASSLAGVENSPLHF.

In nucleotides, the CDR3 is TGTGCCAGCTCGGTACAGGCTGAAGCTTTCTTT. Translating gives CASSVQAEAFF. This chain links TRBV18 with TRBJ1-1, with D perhaps TRBD1 (5 bases). Germline CDR1 and CDR2: KGHSH and LQKENI. The V end lost 6 bases, the J end lost 6 bases, and 8 bases lay between the germline ends. The CDR3 sequence is 11 residues long.

The V and J genes are TRBV5-1 and TRBJ2-2; 14 positions agree with TRBD2. Germline CDR1 SGHRS, CDR2 YFSETQ. Unmatched junction bases numbered 5, after V lost 4 bases and J lost 6 bases. This CDR3 is built from 16 residues. CDR3 sequence: CASSATSGGAAGELFF. CDR3 in DNA: TGCGCCAGCAGCGCGACTAGCGGGGGGGCAGCCGGGGAGCTGTTTTTT.

The genes are TRBV3-1 (or the pseudogene TRBV3-2) and TRBJ2-3; D is perhaps TRBD1 or TRBD2 (5 bases each). CDR1 is LGHDT and CDR2 is YNNKEL in the germline V gene (reference sequence). The ends were cut back, 3 bases at V and 1 base at J, with 14 bases in the middle. The CDR3 loop spans 16 amino acids. Written as DNA, the CDR3 is TGTGCCAGCAGCCATTTAGGACGGGACCGCACAGATACGCAGTATTTT. Protein product: CASSHLGRDRTDTQYF.

This rearrangement joins TRBV9 to TRBJ2-4; D tentatively fits TRBD1 or TRBD2 (5 bases each). Germline V gene data show CDR1 as SGDLS and CDR2 as YYNGEE. This CDR3 has 15 amino acids. The V end was cut by 0 bases, the J end by 0 bases, with 7 bases between. The CDR3 sequence is CASSVGGLAKNIQYF. The DNA of the CDR3 is TGTGCCAGCAGCGTAGGGGGGTTAGCCAAAAACATTCAGTACTTC.

The rearrangement links TRBV6-6 to TRBJ1-4; possibly TRBD1 for D (5 bases). The CDR3 has 15 residues. Germline assignment: CDR1 MNHNY and CDR2 SVGAGI (reference sequence). V gave up 2 bases and J gave up 8 bases, with 15 bases separating them. DNA for the CDR3: TGTGCCAGCAGTTACCCCGGCGGGACGGGCGAAAAACTGTTTTTT. As protein: CASSYPGGTGEKLFF.

The chain recombines TRBV11-2 with TRBJ1-2; 7 bases line up with TRBD1. CDR1 and CDR2 (germline): SGHAT, FQNNGV. The CDR3 totals 17 residues. V trimming: 5 bases; J trimming: 3 bases; junction bases outside the gene matches: 15. The chain's CDR3 is CASSHYRGQPRDYGYTF. CDR3 nucleotides: TGTGCCAGCAGCCACTATCGGGGACAGCCGAGGGACTATGGCTACACCTTC.

This clone appeared once. The chain joins TRBV3-1 (or the pseudogene TRBV3-2) to TRBJ1-5; 7 bases are shared with TRBD1. Unmatched junction bases numbered 5, after V lost 0 bases and J lost 6 bases. Germline V gene sequence: CDR1 LGHDT, CDR2 YNNKEL (reference sequence). The CDR3 spans 15 residues. The CDR3 spells CASSQDDRAGQPQHF. As DNA, the CDR3 is TGTGCCAGCAGCCAAGACGACAGGGCGGGTCAGCCCCAGCATTTT.

J is TRBJ1-1 and V is TRBV10-1, with TRBD1 as a possible D gene (6 bases). The germline CDR1 and CDR2 sequences are WNHNN and SYGVQD (reference sequence). Trimming shortened V by 6 bases and J by 4 bases, and 12 bases separated the two germline ends. The CDR3 contains 13 residues. The CDR3 nucleotides are TGCGCCAGCAGCAGGGGATCGGGCACTGAAGCTTTCTTT. It translates to CASSRGSGTEAFF.

The chain has TRBV6-5 and TRBJ2-3; 8 bases match TRBD2. Unmatched junction bases numbered 5, after V lost 6 bases and J lost 3 bases. Germline lookup yields CDR1 MNHEY and CDR2 SVGAGI. The CDR3 is 14 residues long. The CDR3 bases are TGTGCCAGCAGCAGACTAGCGTATACAGATACGCAGTATTTT. This sequence encodes CASSRLAYTDTQYF.

This chain joins TRBV27 and TRBJ2-7; 12 nucleotides match TRBD2. The V gene's germline CDR1 is MNHEY and CDR2 SMNVEV (reference sequence). With 4 bases clipped from V and 2 bases from J, the junction kept 0 bases outside the gene matches. The CDR3 loop spans 14 amino acids. The DNA of the CDR3 is TGTGCCAGCAGTTGGACTAGCGGGACCTACGAGCAGTACTTC. This gives the protein CASSWTSGTYEQYF.

V and J are TRBV6-6 and TRBJ2-3; D call uncertain. The germline CDR1 and CDR2 sequences are MNHNY and SVGAGI (reference sequence). V was shortened by 5 bases and J by 4 bases, with 7 bases between the two germline ends. The CDR3 has 12 amino acids. CDR3 in amino acids: CASSRVSDTQYF. CDR3 nucleotide sequence: TGTGCCAGCAGTCGCGTATCAGATACGCAGTATTTT.

The V call is TRBV2, the J call TRBJ1-6; D unclear. CDR1 is SNHLY, CDR2 FYNNEI, per germline. Trimming shortened V by 7 bases and J by 5 bases, and 9 bases separated the two germline ends. CDR3 length equals 13 residues. As DNA, the CDR3 is TGTGCCAGCACCCTGGAGAATAATTCACCCCTCCACTTT. This codes for CASTLENNSPLHF. Using reference TRBV2 and TRBJ1-6 for the parts outside the CDR3, the full variable domain is EPEVTQTPSHQVTQMGQEVILRCVPISNHLYFYWYRQILGQKVEFLVSFYNNEISEKSEIFDDQFSVERPDGSNFTLKIRSTKLEDSAMYFCASTLENNSPLHFGNGTRLTVT.

This clone is a singleton in its sample. V gene TRBV7-9 combines with J gene TRBJ1-1; D may be TRBD1 (6 bases). Germline values: CDR1 SEHNR, CDR2 FQNEAQ (reference sequence). This CDR3 has 13 amino acids. V lost 5 bases and J 2 bases, leaving 9 bases between the germline ends. The CDR3 DNA reads TGTGCCAGCAGCGAGGGGGGAAACACTGAAGCTTTCTTT. Translating gives CASSEGGNTEAFF. The whole variable domain, remainder taken from reference TRBV7-9 and TRBJ1-1, is DTGVSQNPRHKITKRGQNVTFRCDPISEHNRLYWYRQTLGQGPEFLTYFQNEAQLEKSRLLSDRFSAERPKGSFSTLEIQRTEQGDSAMYLCASSEGGNTEAFFGQGTRLTVV.

This rearrangement joins TRBV9 to TRBJ1-2; TRBD1 matches 9 bases. This CDR3 has 14 residues. Germline trimming cut 3 bases from V and 5 bases from J; bases unmatched to any gene: 5. Germline CDR1 reads SGDLS; CDR2 reads YYNGEE. This chain's CDR3 is CASSARDRAYGYTF. In nucleotides, the CDR3 is TGTGCCAGCAGCGCCCGGGACAGGGCTTATGGCTACACCTTC.

V gene TRBV7-3 combines with J gene TRBJ1-1, with 10 bases matching TRBD1. Germline V lookup: CDR1 SGHTA, CDR2 FQGTGA. The CDR3 has 14 residues. Unmatched junction bases numbered 10, after V lost 5 bases and J lost 10 bases. The CDR3 is CASSPRQGARVAFF. DNA for the CDR3: TGTGCCAGCAGCCCTAGACAGGGGGCGAGGGTAGCTTTCTTT.